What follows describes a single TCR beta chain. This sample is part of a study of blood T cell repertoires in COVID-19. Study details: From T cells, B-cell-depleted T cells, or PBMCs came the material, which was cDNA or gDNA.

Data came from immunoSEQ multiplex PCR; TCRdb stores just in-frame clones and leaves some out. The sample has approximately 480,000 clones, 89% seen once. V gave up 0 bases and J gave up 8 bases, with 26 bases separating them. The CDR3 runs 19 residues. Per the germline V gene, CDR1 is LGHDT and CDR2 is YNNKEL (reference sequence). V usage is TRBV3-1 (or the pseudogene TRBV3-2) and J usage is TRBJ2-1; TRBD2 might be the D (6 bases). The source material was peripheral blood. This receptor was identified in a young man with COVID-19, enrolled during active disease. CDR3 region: CASSQDSSGWGALTHEQFF. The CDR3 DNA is TGTGCCAGCAGCCAAGATTCAAGCGGGTGGGGAGCTTTAACCCATGAGCAGTTCTTC.